These 14 T cell receptor beta chains came from one sample sequenced in a study of blood T cell repertoires in COVID-19. Measured with immunoSEQ multiplex PCR; TCRdb has only the in-frame clones, and not every one. The sample contains 150,000 to 200,000 clones, 65% to 90% of which appear only once. The sample comprised peripheral blood. The origin of the receptors is a man in his 60s with acute or convalescent COVID-19.

The sample holds one count of this clone. The gene calls are TRBV6-5 and TRBJ2-3; 7 bases align to TRBD2. CDR3 length: 15 amino acids. Trimming took 9 bases from V and 4 from J; bases not matched to a gene: 13. Germline V lookup: CDR1 MNHEY, CDR2 SVGAGI. The CDR3 DNA follows: TGTGCCAGTCTCGGACTAGGGGAAGGGGCAGATACGCAGTATTTT. Translating gives CASLGLGEGADTQYF.

The chain uses TRBV29-1 and TRBJ1-4, with D maybe TRBD1 (6 bases). Trimming shortened V by 6 bases and J by 10 bases, and 15 bases separated the two germline ends. This CDR3 is 12 amino acids long. CDR1 is SQVTM and CDR2 is ANQGSEA in the germline V gene. CDR3: CSVGPGGGKLFF. The CDR3 nucleotides read TGCAGCGTGGGCCCGGGGGGCGGAAAACTGTTTTTT. Supplemented by reference TRBV29-1 and TRBJ1-4, the full variable domain reads SAVISQKPSRDICQRGTSLTIQCQVDSQVTMMFWYRQQPGQSLTLIATANQGSEATYESGFVIDKFPISRPNLTFSTLTVSNMSPEDSSIYLCSVGPGGGKLFFGSGTQLSVL.

The rearrangement uses TRBV25-1 and TRBJ2-1, with a tentative D call TRBD2 (7 bases). The germline CDR1 and CDR2 sequences are MGHDK and SYGVNS. The CDR3 totals 14 residues. Trimming took 1 base from V and 7 from J, leaving 11 bases between them. This chain's CDR3 is CASSELGGPNEQFF. The CDR3 DNA is TGTGCCAGCAGTGAATTGGGGGGGCCGAATGAGCAGTTCTTC.

This clone came up once. The chain links TRBV19 to TRBJ1-5; D is ambiguous. CDR3 size: 16 residues. The ends were cut back, 3 bases at V and 0 bases at J, with 12 bases in the middle. In germline, CDR1 is LNHDA, CDR2 SQIVND (reference sequence). CDR3 sequence: CASSMENRGSNQPQHF. CDR3 sequence (DNA): TGTGCCAGTAGTATGGAGAATCGGGGTAGCAATCAGCCCCAGCATTTT.

This chain joins TRBV11-2 and TRBJ1-1, with D hard to call. The ends were cut back, 5 bases at V and 1 base at J, with 17 bases in the middle. The CDR3 spans 16 residues. The germline V gene has CDR1 SGHAT and CDR2 FQNNGV. The CDR3 DNA is TGTGCCAGCAGCCCCATCCGCATTCGGGGGAACACTGAAGCTTTCTTT. It translates to CASSPIRIRGNTEAFF.

The genes are TRBV18 and TRBJ2-4; no definite D call. The CDR3 has 12 amino acids. V was clipped by 3 bases and J by 4 bases, with 4 bases between them. Germline-derived CDR1 and CDR2 are KGHSH and LQKENI. CDR3 in DNA: TGTGCCAGCTCACCCGGGAAAAACATTCAGTACTTC. This gives the protein CASSPGKNIQYF.

The gene calls are TRBV18 and TRBJ2-3, with TRBD2 matching over 9 bases. The germline V gene has CDR1 KGHSH and CDR2 LQKENI. Germline trimming cut 3 bases from V and 5 bases from J; bases unmatched to any gene: 6. The CDR3 runs to 15 residues. The CDR3 loop is CASSPASGIGDTQYF. CDR3 coding DNA: TGTGCCAGCTCACCTGCTAGCGGGATCGGAGATACGCAGTATTTT.

There are a few counts of this clone. The chain uses TRBV18 and TRBJ1-3; 11 bases are shared with TRBD1. Germline CDR1 and CDR2: KGHSH and LQKENI. V was pared by 4 bases and J by 0 bases, with 14 bases of the junction left unmatched. This CDR3 comprises 20 residues. CDR3 residues: CASSLASRTGGSYSGNTIYF. Here the CDR3 DNA reads TGTGCCAGCTCACTGGCCTCCCGGACAGGGGGCTCTTACTCTGGAAACACCATATATTTT.

The genes are TRBV5-1 and TRBJ1-2; 9 nucleotides line up with TRBD1. Unmatched junction bases numbered 5, after V lost 0 bases and J lost 5 bases. CDR1 and CDR2 (germline): SGHRS, YFSETQ. The CDR3 is 15 residues long. CDR3 protein: CASSLAPGQGYGYTF. The CDR3 nucleotides read TGCGCCAGCAGCTTGGCTCCGGGACAGGGTTATGGCTACACCTTC.

The rearrangement uses TRBV19 and TRBJ2-1, with 12 bases fitting TRBD2. J was trimmed by 3 bases and V by 4 bases; bases with no gene match: 7. Germline CDR1 reads LNHDA; CDR2 reads SQIVND (reference sequence). The CDR3 length is 17 residues. CDR3: CASSNTLAGGDYNEQFF. The CDR3 bases are TGTGCCAGTAGTAATACACTAGCGGGAGGAGACTACAATGAGCAGTTCTTC. Full variable domain (outside the CDR3, taken from reference TRBV19 and TRBJ2-1): DGGITQSPKYLFRKEGQNVTLSCEQNLNHDAMYWYRQDPGQGLRLIYYSQIVNDFQKGDIAEGYSVSREKKESFPLTVTSAQKNPTAFYLCASSNTLAGGDYNEQFFGPGTRLTVL.

To note about this clone: One junction end disagrees with the germline gene, perhaps due to a read error. J is TRBJ2-2 and V is TRBV28; 7 bases agree with TRBD1. Germline CDR1 and CDR2: MDHEN and SYDVKM. CDR3 length: 15 amino acids. The CDR3, as DNA: TGTGCCAGCAGTCGGACAGGATTCAACATCGGGGAGCTGTTTTTT. This gives the protein CASSRTGFNIGELFF.

The rearrangement joins TRBV29-1 to TRBJ1-2; 10 bases fit TRBD1. CDR3 length: 13 amino acids. Germline CDR1 SQVTM, CDR2 ANQGSEA. With 7 bases clipped from V and 3 bases from J, the junction kept 5 bases outside the gene matches. DNA for the CDR3: TGCAGCGCCGGGACAGGGGAATACTATGGCTACACCTTC. This sequence encodes CSAGTGEYYGYTF.

The chain carries TRBV28 and TRBJ2-7; 12 nucleotides align to TRBD1. The germline gives CDR1 MDHEN, CDR2 SYDVKM. CDR3 size: 14 residues. V was clipped by 11 bases and J by 6 bases; unmatched bases: 11. The CDR3 DNA follows: TGTGCCTCTCAACCGGGACAGGGGGCTCGCGAGCAGTACTTC. Protein sequence: CASQPGQGAREQYF.

The V gene is TRBV5-1, the J gene TRBJ2-2; 8 bases line up with TRBD2. V dropped 0 bases and J dropped 4; count of bases not matched to a gene: 2. CDR3 size: 15 residues. Germline values: CDR1 SGHRS, CDR2 YFSETQ. CDR3: CASSLAGGGTGELFF. The CDR3 DNA is TGCGCCAGCAGCTTGGCGGGAGGGGGCACCGGGGAGCTGTTTTTT.